Following are 30 T cell receptor beta chains from one sample sequenced in a study of cytomegalovirus exposure and HLA in healthy donors. PCR employed 60 Vbeta and 13 Jbeta primers. Repertoires were generated with immunoSEQ multiplex PCR, while TCRdb's copy carries only in-frame clones and drops some. This table holds more than 150,000 clones, just under 80% found once. Material for sequencing was PBMCs. The receptors were gathered from a woman between 50 and 59 years old in good health and CMV-seropositive.

The chain has TRBV6-1 and TRBJ2-7, with TRBD1 identical over 7 bases. Germline V gene data show CDR1 as MNHNS and CDR2 as SASEGT. There are 15 residues in the CDR3. V trimming: 2 bases; J trimming: 2 bases; junction bases outside the gene matches: 6. CDR3 sequence (DNA): TGTGCCAGCAGTGAAAGCCAGGGGGTGACCTACGAGCAGTACTTC. It translates to CASSESQGVTYEQYF.

The CDR3 DNA sequence: TGTGCCAGCAGTTCGACTAGCGGGGGCCCATTCACAGATACGCAGTATTTT. Protein: CASSSTSGGPFTDTQYF. The V and J genes are TRBV27 and TRBJ2-3, with 12 bases aligning to TRBD2. The CDR3 runs to 17 residues. The V segment lost 4 bases and the J segment 2 bases; nucleotides outside the gene matches: 7. Germline lookup yields CDR1 MNHEY and CDR2 SMNVEV (reference sequence).

The sample holds one count of this clone. The CDR3: CASSWSGQAYEQYF. In DNA form, the CDR3 reads TGTGCCAGCAGCTGGTCGGGACAGGCCTACGAGCAGTACTTC. The V gene is TRBV11-2, the J gene TRBJ2-7, with 8 positions matching TRBD1. The CDR3 contains 14 residues. CDR1 is SGHAT and CDR2 is FQNNGV in the germline V gene. V trimming: 4 bases; J trimming: 2 bases; junction bases outside the gene matches: 4.

The chain is built from TRBV10-2 and TRBJ1-1; no firm D call. Germline CDR1 reads WSHSY; CDR2 reads SAAADI. The CDR3 loop spans 14 amino acids. With 5 bases removed from V and 4 bases from J, the gap between germline ends came to 14 bases. In nucleotides, the CDR3 is TGCGCCAGCAGTTTCGCCACCGGGAGCACTGAAGCTTTCTTT. Its protein product is CASSFATGSTEAFF.

The chain uses TRBV14 and TRBJ2-1; 12 bases are shared with TRBD2. Germline CDR1 reads SGHDN; CDR2 reads FVKESK. The CDR3 has 15 amino acids. The V gene end was trimmed by 4 bases and the J gene end by 10 bases; junction bases not matched to a gene: 8. CDR3 sequence reads: CASSLQLAGGAEQFF. For the CDR3, the DNA is TGTGCCAGCAGCCTACAGCTAGCGGGGGGGGCAGAGCAGTTCTTC.

The V gene is TRBV4-3, the J gene TRBJ2-5, with a tentative D call TRBD2 (6 bases). Trimming pared 0 bases from V and 5 bases from J, leaving 10 bases between. The length of the CDR3 is 14 residues. Germline lookup yields CDR1 LGHNA and CDR2 YSLEER. CDR3 region: CASSQDTSRETQYF. In DNA form, the CDR3 reads TGCGCCAGCAGCCAAGATACTAGCAGGGAGACCCAGTACTTC.

V and J are TRBV5-4 and TRBJ2-7; D perhaps matches TRBD1 (5 bases). Between the trimmed V and J ends, which lost 4 bases and 0 bases, there was a span of 17 bases. The CDR3 spans 16 residues. The germline gives CDR1 SGHNT, CDR2 YYREEE (reference sequence). The CDR3 protein is CASSRGTGLLSYEQYF. CDR3 nucleotides: TGTGCCAGCAGCCGAGGTACAGGATTACTCTCCTACGAGCAGTACTTC.

The rearrangement uses TRBV9 and TRBJ2-5; 8 bases are shared with TRBD2. This CDR3 spans 14 amino acids. With 2 bases clipped from V and 5 bases from J, the junction kept 5 bases outside the gene matches. In germline, CDR1 is SGDLS, CDR2 YYNGEE. The CDR3 reads CASSVDGREETQYF. The DNA of the CDR3 is TGTGCCAGCAGCGTTGACGGGAGGGAGGAGACCCAGTACTTC.

The V gene is TRBV7-2, the J gene TRBJ1-2; D may be TRBD1 (5 bases). V was cut by 4 bases and J by 2 bases, with 14 bases left in between. CDR3 length: 15 amino acids. The V gene's germline CDR1 is SGHTA and CDR2 FQGNSA. The CDR3 nucleotides read TGTGCCAGCAGCTCCCCTGCGGCAGGGAACTATGGCTACACCTTC. Amino acid sequence: CASSSPAAGNYGYTF.

The chain uses TRBV27 and TRBJ1-1; D may be TRBD1 (6 bases). In germline, CDR1 is MNHEY, CDR2 SMNVEV (reference sequence). V was shortened by 0 bases and J by 4 bases, with 12 bases between the two germline ends. This CDR3 is 15 amino acids long. The CDR3 DNA reads TGTGCCAGCAGTTTATCTTTGACAGGTTCCACTGAAGCTTTCTTT. It translates to CASSLSLTGSTEAFF.

The V gene is TRBV4-1, the J gene TRBJ1-1; tentatively, D is TRBD1 (5 bases). CDR1 and CDR2 (germline): MGHRA, YSYEKL. The CDR3 covers 17 residues. V was clipped by 0 bases and J by 5 bases, with 19 bases between them. The CDR3 nucleotides read TGCGCCAGCAGCCAAGATCTTGCGTCCTTGGGGGGGACTGAAGCTTTCTTT. It specifies CASSQDLASLGGTEAFF.

The chain is built from TRBV18 and TRBJ1-1; D uncertain. V lost 2 bases and J lost 5, with 9 bases in between. The CDR3 loop spans 13 amino acids. The germline CDR1 and CDR2 sequences are KGHSH and LQKENI. Written as DNA, the CDR3 is TGTGCCAGCTCACCAACAGAGTTAACTGAAGCTTTCTTT. Its translation is CASSPTELTEAFF. Looking up the rest from reference TRBV18 and TRBJ1-1 gives the full variable domain: NAGVMQNPRHLVRRRGQEARLRCSPMKGHSHVYWYRQLPEEGLKFMVYLQKENIIDESGMPKERFSAEFPKEGPSILRIQQVVRGDSAAYFCASSPTELTEAFFGQGTRLTVV.

This clone was found a few times. This chain links TRBV19 with TRBJ1-1; TRBD1 aligns across 7 bases. The V and J ends lost 6 bases and 3 bases, in that order; junction bases with no gene match: 10. CDR1 and CDR2 (germline): LNHDA, SQIVND (reference sequence). The CDR3 has 15 residues. Written as DNA, the CDR3 is TGTGCCAGTAGCCCCGAGGGGGCGAGGTACACTGAAGCTTTCTTT. Protein sequence: CASSPEGARYTEAFF.

The rearrangement uses TRBV7-6 and TRBJ1-1; D call uncertain. The CDR3 has 14 residues. Trimming took 1 base from V and 4 from J, leaving 10 bases between them. Germline CDR1 SGHVS, CDR2 FNYEAQ. CDR3 sequence: CASSLGGMGTEAFF. In DNA form, the CDR3 reads TGTGCCAGCAGCTTAGGAGGGATGGGCACTGAAGCTTTCTTT.

The J gene is TRBJ1-4, the V gene TRBV7-2, with 7 bases aligning to TRBD1. The V and J ends lost 4 bases and 7 bases, in that order; junction bases with no gene match: 9. The CDR3 has 15 residues. The V gene's germline CDR1 is SGHTA and CDR2 FQGNSA. The CDR3 reads CASSSHRQGGEKLFF. CDR3 coding DNA: TGTGCCAGCAGCTCTCATCGACAGGGCGGTGAAAAACTGTTTTTT.

This clone was recorded only once. The junction shows a germline mismatch at one end, possibly a read error. The V and J genes are TRBV4-2 and TRBJ2-6, with D possibly being TRBD1 (5 bases). Germline V gene data show CDR1 as LGHNA and CDR2 as YNFKEQ. This CDR3 is 15 amino acids long. The DNA for the CDR3 is TGTGCCAGCAGCCAAGTGTACTCTGGGGCCAACGGCCTGACTTTC. The encoded protein is CASSQVYSGANGLTF.

The gene calls are TRBV4-3 and TRBJ2-7; 12 positions agree with TRBD1. Germline V gene sequence: CDR1 LGHNA, CDR2 YSLEER. The CDR3 length is 17 residues. J lost 10 bases, V lost 4 bases, and 17 bases had no gene match. DNA for the CDR3: TGCGCCAGCAGCCGGAAGGGACAGGGGGCGCATCAGTTCCCCCAGTACTTC. Its protein is CASSRKGQGAHQFPQYF.

This chain connects TRBV4-3 to TRBJ2-1; D may be TRBD2 (6 bases). Per germline, CDR1 LGHNA and CDR2 YSLEER. This CDR3 region has 16 residues. The ends were cut back, 0 bases at V and 6 bases at J, with 15 bases in the middle. DNA for the CDR3: TGCGCCAGCAGCCAAGACCTACTCCTAGCGATCAATGAGCAGTTCTTC. It specifies CASSQDLLLAINEQFF.

V is TRBV4-3 and J is TRBJ1-2; 8 positions agree with TRBD1. V shed 4 bases and J 5 bases; nucleotides not matched to a gene: 9. Per germline, CDR1 LGHNA and CDR2 YSLEER. The length of the CDR3 is 15 residues. In nucleotides, the CDR3 is TGCGCCAGCAGCCCACAGACAGGGGCTGGGTATGGCTACACCTTC. Translation gives CASSPQTGAGYGYTF.

The chain has TRBV9 and TRBJ2-2; no clear D gene. This CDR3 spans 13 amino acids. V lost 0 bases, J lost 6 bases, and 6 bases lay in between. The germline V gene encodes CDR1 SGDLS and CDR2 YYNGEE. The CDR3 region has the DNA TGTGCCAGCAGCGTAGGGTCGGCCGGGGAGCTGTTTTTT. This codes for CASSVGSAGELFF.

This chain uses TRBV5-1 with TRBJ2-2; TRBD2 matches 9 bases. Germline CDR1 and CDR2: SGHRS and YFSETQ. After removal of 1 base from V and 8 bases from J, the junction contained 6 bases not matched to a gene. The CDR3 is made up of 15 amino acids. The CDR3 spells CASSLFSGSSGELFF. CDR3 nucleotide sequence: TGCGCCAGCAGCTTGTTTAGCGGGAGTTCGGGGGAGCTGTTTTTT.

A few counts support this clone. The rearrangement uses TRBV19 and TRBJ1-5, with D possibly being TRBD1 (5 bases). Deletions cut 8 bases from V and 4 bases from J, with 15 bases between. Germline lookup yields CDR1 LNHDA and CDR2 SQIVND (reference sequence). CDR3 length equals 14 residues. The CDR3 spells CASGGGQGNQPQHF. In DNA form, the CDR3 reads TGTGCCAGTGGGGGAGGGCAGGGTAATCAGCCCCAGCATTTT.

This clone has more than one count but fewer than ten. Compared with germline, one end of the junction differs, possibly owing to a read error. The CDR3 coding sequence is TGTGCCAGCAGCGAACCGGCCAAAAACAGTCAGTACTTC. Protein sequence: CASSEPAKNSQYF. The V gene is TRBV7-2, the J gene TRBJ2-4; no definite D call. CDR1 and CDR2 (germline): SGHTA, FQGNSA. CDR3 length: 13 residues.

This chain connects TRBV19 to TRBJ2-7; 8 nucleotides agree with TRBD1. Per the germline V gene, CDR1 is LNHDA and CDR2 is SQIVND (reference sequence). CDR3 length equals 15 residues. J was trimmed by 5 bases and V by 6 bases; bases with no gene match: 12. DNA for the CDR3: TGTGCCAGTAGCGCACAGGGGGGTAATAGGCACGAGCAGTACTTC. It specifies CASSAQGGNRHEQYF. The full variable domain, with the rest looked up from reference TRBV19 and TRBJ2-7, is DGGITQSPKYLFRKEGQNVTLSCEQNLNHDAMYWYRQDPGQGLRLIYYSQIVNDFQKGDIAEGYSVSREKKESFPLTVTSAQKNPTAFYLCASSAQGGNRHEQYFGPGTRLTVT.

The gene calls are TRBV18 and TRBJ1-1, with D maybe TRBD1 (5 bases). V gave up 3 bases and J gave up 1 base, with 9 bases separating them. From germline, CDR1 is KGHSH and CDR2 LQKENI. The CDR3 spans 14 residues. The CDR3 DNA sequence: TGTGCCAGCTCACCCGGGGGGACGAACACTGAAGCTTTCTTT. Translation: CASSPGGTNTEAFF.

The genes are TRBV28 and TRBJ1-2, with 8 bases lining up with TRBD1. The CDR3 is made up of 14 amino acids. Germline-derived CDR1 and CDR2 are MDHEN and SYDVKM. Losses at the gene ends were 4 bases for V and 4 bases for J; bases not matched to a gene: 5. CDR3 protein: CASSSTGVAYGYTF. The CDR3 region has the DNA TGTGCCAGCAGTTCGACAGGGGTTGCCTATGGCTACACCTTC.

V and J are TRBV9 and TRBJ1-6; 11 bases are shared with TRBD1. Germline V lookup: CDR1 SGDLS, CDR2 YYNGEE. The V gene end was trimmed by 2 bases and the J gene end by 8 bases; junction bases not matched to a gene: 6. The CDR3 has 16 residues. Here the CDR3 reads CASSVGSGQGDSPLHF. CDR3 nucleotides: TGTGCCAGCAGCGTCGGTTCGGGACAGGGGGATTCACCCCTCCACTTT.

V is TRBV5-4 and J is TRBJ2-5, with 7 nucleotides matching TRBD1. CDR3 length: 14 amino acids. After removal of 4 bases from V and 0 bases from J, the junction contained 3 bases not matched to a gene. The germline CDR1 and CDR2 sequences are SGHNT and YYREEE (reference sequence). Here the CDR3 reads CASSRGQYQETQYF. CDR3 bases: TGTGCCAGCAGCCGGGGACAGTACCAAGAGACCCAGTACTTC.

This chain links TRBV29-1 with TRBJ2-1; 13 bases line up with TRBD2. V lost 6 bases to trimming and J lost 10 bases; unmatched junction nucleotides: 9. Per germline, CDR1 SQVTM and CDR2 ANQGSEA. This CDR3 spans 14 amino acids. DNA of the CDR3: TGCAGCGTCTCGCGGACTAGCGGGAGTTACGAGCAGTTCTTC. The encoded protein is CSVSRTSGSYEQFF.

The chain employs TRBV5-5 and TRBJ2-7; D remains ambiguous. The germline CDR1 and CDR2 sequences are SGHKS and YYEKEE (reference sequence). The CDR3 is 12 residues long. Trimming removed 0 bases from V and 4 bases from J, with 5 bases in between. The CDR3 loop is CASSLGGYEQYF. The CDR3, as DNA: TGTGCCAGCAGCTTGGGCGGATACGAGCAGTACTTC. Together with reference TRBV5-5 and TRBJ2-7, the CDR3 gives the full variable domain: DAGVTQSPTHLIKTRGQQVTLRCSPISGHKSVSWYQQVLGQGPQFIFQYYEKEERGRGNFPDRFSARQFPNYSSELNVNALLLGDSALYLCASSLGGYEQYFGPGTRLTVT.